This is a list of T cell receptor beta chains from one sample in a study of blood T cell repertoires in COVID-19. The repertoire was sequenced with immunoSEQ multiplex PCR; TCRdb's copy has only in-frame clones and lacks some. The sample holds around 260,000 clones; 85% to 90% are singletons and the top ten take approximately 1.5%. The sample taken for sequencing was peripheral blood. These receptors came from a woman between 40 and 50 years old who had recovered from COVID-19. Each CDR3 is given with its conserved first and last residue.

>TRBJ2-7|TRBV6-6
CASSYSAGHTYEQYF
>TRBJ1-6|TRBV9
CASSAMGGTGASPLHF
>TRBJ2-1|TRBV27
CASTPGQGYNEQFF
>TRBJ2-1|TRBV7-7
CASSPGLAGGGDEQFF
>TRBJ2-7|TRBV6-5
CASTKIVGQGYEQYF
>TRBJ1-2|TRBV12-3/TRBV12-4
CASRQGAGGYTF
>TRBJ2-5|TRBV7-2
CASSQGTSTQETQYF
>TRBJ1-2|TRBV10-3
CATTQLGEQGISGYTF
>TRBJ1-2|TRBV7-9
CASSLRTGGAHGYTF
>TRBJ1-5|TRBV5-6
CASSTYRGTDQPQHF
>TRBJ2-7|TRBV6-5
CASNIPGSYEQYF
>TRBJ2-3|TRBV5-1
CASSLTDGGATDTQYF
>TRBJ2-5|TRBV18
CASSIRSQFQETQYF
>TRBJ2-1|TRBV13
CASSFVYNEQFF
>TRBJ1-2|TRBV2
CASSESQGGGYGYTF
>TRBJ2-7|TRBV5-1
CASSFAPSGGASYEQYF
>TRBJ1-5|TRBV7-6
CASSLGARGWNQPQHF
>TRBJ1-4|TRBV4-3
CASSQDPWAANEKLFF
>TRBJ2-1|TRBV20-1
CSASGGLAAYNEQFF
>TRBJ2-3|TRBV6-5
CASFADRYTQYF
>TRBJ2-3|TRBV5-8
CAGSRAGGIDTQYF
>TRBJ2-3|TRBV7-8
CASSILAGWGDTQYF
>TRBJ2-6|TRBV30
CAQGEAGANVLTF
>TRBJ2-5|TRBV19
CASTLYPGQETQYF
>TRBJ2-3|TRBV7-9
CASSLDYFGTDTQYF
>TRBJ2-7|TRBV6-6
CASSYSGAGVHEQYF
>TRBJ2-7|TRBV24-1
CATTRQGDTYEQYF
>TRBJ1-6|TRBV9
CASSVRGQDLSALHF